One sample yielded the 23 T cell receptor beta chains listed below, sequenced in a study of response to subunit inactivated influenza vaccine. TCRdb called the RT-PCR reads again in MiXCR, with one record for every CDR3 protein. The sample has about half a million distinct CDR3 sequences, 7.6% seen once; the top ten hold 10% to 15%. The source was PBMCs from blood, collected less than 25 months after vaccination. These receptors were taken from a man between 50 and 69 years old who received an inactivated influenza vaccine.

This clonotype was observed many times. The V call is TRBV10-3, the J call TRBJ2-7; TRBD1 is a possible D gene (6 bases). Trimming pared 5 bases from V and 9 bases from J, leaving 17 bases between. From germline, CDR1 is ENHRY and CDR2 SYGVKD. There are 13 residues in the CDR3. The CDR3 sequence is CAISSKGELVQYF. The CDR3 DNA is TGTGCCATCAGTTCAAAGGGGGAGTTGGTGCAGTACTTC.

This rearrangement joins TRBV7-8 to TRBJ2-2, with TRBD1 matching 7 bases. Germline V CDR1 and CDR2: SGHVS, FQNEAQ. V shed 5 bases, J shed 4 bases, and the junction held 7 bases outside the gene matches. The CDR3 has 15 residues. The CDR3 DNA follows: TGTGCCAGCAGCACACAGGGGTCGGGCACCGGGGAGCTGTTTTTT. Translation: CASSTQGSGTGELFF. Variable domain in full (rest from reference TRBV7-8 and TRBJ2-2): GAGVSQSPRYKVAKRGQDVALRCDPISGHVSLFWYQQALGQGPEFLTYFQNEAQLDKSGLPSDRFFAERPEGSVSTLKIQRTQQEDSAVYLCASSTQGSGTGELFFGEGSRLTVL.

This clonotype has ten or more counts. The chain couples TRBV10-3 to TRBJ2-5; a possible D gene is TRBD2 (5 bases). This CDR3 is 17 amino acids long. Germline CDR1 ENHRY, CDR2 SYGVKD. V was trimmed by 4 bases and J by 2 bases, leaving 20 bases between them. The CDR3 loop is CAISGSRAGGPQETQYF. CDR3 sequence (DNA): TGTGCCATCAGTGGCTCTAGGGCGGGTGGACCTCAAGAGACCCAGTACTTC.

The genes are TRBV6-1 and TRBJ2-1, with 12 nucleotides matching TRBD2. The J segment lost 9 bases and the V segment lost 6 bases, leaving 12 bases of the junction unmatched. Germline loops: CDR1 MNHNS, CDR2 SASEGT. The CDR3 consists of 16 residues. This CDR3 reads CASSKDRLAGASEQFF. The CDR3, as DNA: TGTGCCAGCAGCAAAGATCGACTAGCGGGAGCGAGTGAGCAGTTCTTC.

This clonotype was seen a few times. The chain joins TRBV2 to TRBJ2-1; 10 nucleotides line up with TRBD2. The CDR3 sequence is 14 residues long. V shed 8 bases, J shed 9 bases, and the junction held 10 bases outside the gene matches. Germline CDR1 reads SNHLY; CDR2 reads FYNNEI. DNA of the CDR3: TGTGCCAGCGGAGGGAAGCGGGAGGGTAGTGAGCAGTTCTTC. Its protein is CASGGKREGSEQFF.

The V and J genes are TRBV20-1 and TRBJ2-5, with TRBD2 identical over 8 bases. V lost 2 bases to trimming and J lost 0 bases; unmatched junction nucleotides: 8. This CDR3 has 16 amino acids. Germline assignment: CDR1 DFQATT and CDR2 SNEGSKA (reference sequence). CDR3 nucleotide sequence: TGCAGTGCTAGAACCCCAGCGGGGGAGTACCAAGAGACCCAGTACTTC. Encoded protein: CSARTPAGEYQETQYF.

This clonotype was counted a few times. This chain uses TRBV7-3 with TRBJ2-2, with 8 bases that match TRBD1. V gave up 2 bases and J gave up 6 bases; unmatched junction bases: 8. Germline assignment: CDR1 SGHTA and CDR2 FQGTGA. CDR3 length: 16 residues. Here the CDR3 DNA reads TGTGCCAGCAGCTTATGGGCGACAGGGGTCGCCGGGGAGCTGTTTTTT. Translation gives CASSLWATGVAGELFF.

This clonotype appeared many times. The gene calls are TRBV7-2 and TRBJ1-6; D gene ambiguous. The germline gives CDR1 SGHTA, CDR2 FQGNSA. The CDR3 runs to 13 residues. V was clipped by 1 base and J by 13 bases, with 11 bases between them. Here the CDR3 reads CASSLGGRWPLHF. The CDR3 DNA follows: TGTGCCAGCAGCTTAGGCGGCCGGTGGCCCCTCCACTTT. The full variable domain, with the rest looked up from reference TRBV7-2 and TRBJ1-6, is GAGVSQSPSNKVTEKGKDVELRCDPISGHTALYWYRQSLGQGLEFLIYFQGNSAPDKSGLPSDRFSAERTGGSVSTLTIQRTQQEDSAVYLCASSLGGRWPLHFGNGTRLTVT.

The chain employs TRBV12-3 or TRBV12-4 and TRBJ1-5, with 7 nucleotides matching TRBD1. V was pared by 5 bases and J by 0 bases, with 10 bases of the junction left unmatched. The CDR3 consists of 17 residues. The CDR3 reads CASSNYVTGSSNQPQHF. The CDR3 DNA reads TGTGCCAGCAGTAACTACGTGACAGGGTCTAGCAATCAGCCCCAGCATTTT.

This clonotype was detected ten times or more. The rearrangement uses TRBV5-1 and TRBJ2-1; 11 bases are shared with TRBD2. The CDR3 spans 15 residues. CDR1 SGHRS and CDR2 YFSETQ come from the germline V gene. Trimming removed 0 bases from V and 7 bases from J; junction bases left unmatched: 3. CDR3 nucleotide sequence: TGCGCCAGCAGCTTGGAACTAGCGGGGGCGAATGAGCAGTTCTTC. This encodes CASSLELAGANEQFF. Drawing the rest from reference TRBV5-1 and TRBJ2-1, the complete variable domain is KAGVTQTPRYLIKTRGQQVTLSCSPISGHRSVSWYQQTPGQGLQFLFEYFSETQRNKGNFPGRFSGRQFSNSRSEMNVSTLELGDSALYLCASSLELAGANEQFFGPGTRLTVL.

The chain links TRBV5-1 to TRBJ2-5; D assignment may be TRBD1 or TRBD2 (5 bases each). V lost 3 bases, J lost 0 bases, and 18 bases lay in between. The CDR3 covers 17 residues. Germline CDR1 reads SGHRS; CDR2 reads YFSETQ. DNA of the CDR3: TGCGCCAGCAGCTCACTAACCGGGACCTTGTACCAAGAGACCCAGTACTTC. The encoded protein is CASSSLTGTLYQETQYF.

In its sample, this clonotype was seen many times. The chain couples TRBV27 to TRBJ2-1; 9 bases fit TRBD2. The J segment lost 4 bases and the V segment lost 1 base, leaving 5 bases of the junction unmatched. CDR1 is MNHEY, CDR2 SMNVEV, per germline (reference sequence). This CDR3 comprises 16 residues. Here the CDR3 DNA reads TGTGCCAGCAGTTTATGGCTGACTAGCGGATACAATGAGCAGTTCTTC. Translating it yields CASSLWLTSGYNEQFF.

This clonotype was observed a handful of times. The chain is built from TRBV11-2 and TRBJ2-1; unclear D gene. The germline gives CDR1 SGHAT, CDR2 FQNNGV. The CDR3 spans 13 residues. With 3 bases removed from V and 9 bases from J, the gap between germline ends came to 12 bases. The DNA for the CDR3 is TGTGCCAGCAGCTTTATGGGCTATCTTGAGCAGTTCTTC. It translates to CASSFMGYLEQFF.

This clonotype has more than one count but fewer than ten. The chain links TRBV29-1 to TRBJ1-1, with D maybe TRBD1 (5 bases). Germline V gene sequence: CDR1 SQVTM, CDR2 ANQGSEA. Deletions cut 6 bases from V and 5 bases from J, with 16 bases between. The CDR3 spans 13 residues. The CDR3 DNA reads as TGCAGCGTAAAAGGCGGGGGAAGAACTGAAGCTTTCTTT. Translated: CSVKGGGRTEAFF.

The chain employs TRBV6-5 and TRBJ2-7, with 7 bases identical to TRBD1. With V trimmed by 2 bases and J by 2 bases, 3 bases remained unmatched. Germline-derived CDR1 and CDR2 are MNHEY and SVGAGI. CDR3 size: 14 residues. This CDR3 is CASSYEDRTYEQYF. The CDR3 coding sequence is TGTGCCAGCAGTTACGAGGACAGGACCTACGAGCAGTACTTC.

Only a few counts were recorded for this clonotype. The rearrangement joins TRBV25-1 to TRBJ1-2, with TRBD1 as a possible D gene (5 bases). Germline V gives CDR1 MGHDK, CDR2 SYGVNS. Between the trimmed V and J ends, which lost 0 bases and 5 bases, there was a span of 13 bases. The CDR3 length is 15 residues. In nucleotides, the CDR3 is TGTGCCAGCAGTGAATACGGGGGGTTAAAGTATGGCTACACCTTC. This encodes CASSEYGGLKYGYTF.

The rearrangement joins TRBV30 to TRBJ2-1, with D hard to call. V shed 3 bases and J shed 5 bases, with 8 bases lying between them. This CDR3 has 12 residues. Per germline, CDR1 GTSNPN and CDR2 SVGIG (reference sequence). The CDR3 nucleotides are TGTGCCTGGAGCGGTGGTGACAATGAGCAGTTCTTC. It codes for CAWSGGDNEQFF.

The gene calls are TRBV5-5 and TRBJ2-7, with 7 bases fitting TRBD1. Germline V gene lookup returns CDR1 SGHKS and CDR2 YYEKEE (reference sequence). Trimming cost V 7 bases and J 0 bases; bases outside gene matches: 10. This CDR3 contains 15 residues. The CDR3 DNA sequence: TGTGCCAGCTCTCCAACAGGGGCCATCTCCTACGAGCAGTACTTC. Translating it yields CASSPTGAISYEQYF.

The rearrangement links TRBV4-3 to TRBJ2-2; TRBD1 matches at 7 bases. The CDR3 loop spans 16 amino acids. Germline V gene lookup returns CDR1 LGHNA and CDR2 YSLEER. V lost 4 bases, J lost 6 bases, and 11 bases stayed unmatched. The CDR3 loop reads CASSRGQALGAGELFF. CDR3 bases: TGCGCCAGCAGCCGAGGACAGGCCCTAGGGGCCGGGGAGCTGTTTTTT.

This CDR3 is CASRRDRVASTEAFF. Written as DNA, the CDR3 is TGTGCCAGCAGGCGGGACAGAGTCGCTTCCACTGAAGCTTTCTTT. This chain joins TRBV5-5 and TRBJ1-1; 7 bases align to TRBD1. The CDR3 has 15 residues. Germline loops: CDR1 SGHKS, CDR2 YYEKEE (reference sequence). Trimming took 5 bases from V and 4 from J; bases not matched to a gene: 11.

Ten or more counts support this clonotype. The V gene is TRBV20-1, the J gene TRBJ2-3; 8 positions agree with TRBD2. J was trimmed by 5 bases and V by 0 bases; bases with no gene match: 7. CDR1 DFQATT and CDR2 SNEGSKA come from the germline V gene (reference sequence). This CDR3 has 15 amino acids. The CDR3 loop is CSARDYSGTIDTQYF. In DNA, the CDR3 is TGCAGTGCTAGAGATTATAGCGGGACGATAGATACGCAGTATTTT.

This clonotype was seen just once. The chain combines TRBV5-1 with TRBJ2-3, with a tentative D call TRBD2 (5 bases). The CDR3 length is 14 residues. The V gene lost 1 base and the J gene lost 6 bases, with 12 bases spanning the gap. From germline, CDR1 is SGHRS and CDR2 YFSETQ. The CDR3 reads CASSLYGVSDTQYF. CDR3 bases: TGCGCCAGCAGCTTGTACGGGGTGTCGGATACGCAGTATTTT.

V usage is TRBV15 and J usage is TRBJ2-2; 8 bases are shared with TRBD2. Germline CDR1 LNHNV, CDR2 YYDKDF (reference sequence). The CDR3 runs 16 residues. With V trimmed by 3 bases and J by 2 bases, 5 bases remained unmatched. Here the CDR3 DNA reads TGTGCCACCAGCAGGGAGCGGGGGTTCAACACCGGGGAGCTGTTTTTT. It is translated as CATSRERGFNTGELFF.